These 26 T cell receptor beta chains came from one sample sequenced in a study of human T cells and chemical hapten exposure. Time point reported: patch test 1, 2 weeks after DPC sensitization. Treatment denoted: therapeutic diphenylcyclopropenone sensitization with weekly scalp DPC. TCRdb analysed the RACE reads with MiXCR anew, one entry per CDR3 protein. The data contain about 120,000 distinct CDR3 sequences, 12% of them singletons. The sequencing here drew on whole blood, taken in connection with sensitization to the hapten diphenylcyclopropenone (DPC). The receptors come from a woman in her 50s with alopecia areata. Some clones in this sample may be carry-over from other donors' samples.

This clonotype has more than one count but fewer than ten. CDR3 in amino acids: CASMDSNSYEQYF. The CDR3 DNA sequence: TGTGCCAGTATGGACTCAAACTCCTACGAGCAGTACTTC. The rearrangement joins TRBV19 to TRBJ2-7, with a weak D call TRBD2 (5 bases). Trimming shortened V by 7 bases and J by 0 bases, and 10 bases separated the two germline ends. The CDR3 has 13 amino acids. Per the germline V gene, CDR1 is LNHDA and CDR2 is SQIVND (reference sequence).

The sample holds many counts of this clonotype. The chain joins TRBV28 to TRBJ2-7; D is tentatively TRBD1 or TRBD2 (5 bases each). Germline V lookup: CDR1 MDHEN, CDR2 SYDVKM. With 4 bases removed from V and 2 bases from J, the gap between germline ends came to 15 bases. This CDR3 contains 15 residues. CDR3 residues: CASSSPGTATYEQYF. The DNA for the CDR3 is TGTGCCAGCAGTTCCCCCGGGACCGCTACCTACGAGCAGTACTTC.

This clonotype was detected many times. The CDR3 loop is CATSSDGNTQYF. The CDR3 DNA is TGTGCCACCAGTTCGGACGGCAATACGCAGTATTTT. V and J are TRBV24-1 and TRBJ2-3; D remains unclear. Trimming stripped 6 bases from V and 7 bases from J, with 10 bases between. The CDR3 runs to 12 residues. Germline CDR1 reads KGHDR; CDR2 reads SFDVKD.

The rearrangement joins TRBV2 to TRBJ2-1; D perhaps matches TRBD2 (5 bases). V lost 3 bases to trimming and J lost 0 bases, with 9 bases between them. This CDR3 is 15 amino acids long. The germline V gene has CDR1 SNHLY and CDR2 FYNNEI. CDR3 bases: TGTGCCAGCAGTGAGAGGGTATACTCCTACAATGAGCAGTTCTTC. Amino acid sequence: CASSERVYSYNEQFF.

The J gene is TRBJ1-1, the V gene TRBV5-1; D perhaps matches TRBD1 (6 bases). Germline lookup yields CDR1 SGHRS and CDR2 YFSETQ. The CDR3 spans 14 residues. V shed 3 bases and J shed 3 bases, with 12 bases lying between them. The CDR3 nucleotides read TGCGCCAGCAGCTACAGGGACCTTTACACTGAAGCTTTCTTT. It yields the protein CASSYRDLYTEAFF.

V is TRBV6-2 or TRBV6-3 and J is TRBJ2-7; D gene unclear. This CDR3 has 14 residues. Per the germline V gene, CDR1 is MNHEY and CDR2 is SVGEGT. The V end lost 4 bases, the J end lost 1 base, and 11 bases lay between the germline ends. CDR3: CASSLTVSSYEQYF. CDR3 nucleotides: TGTGCCAGCAGTTTAACGGTGTCGTCCTACGAGCAGTACTTC.

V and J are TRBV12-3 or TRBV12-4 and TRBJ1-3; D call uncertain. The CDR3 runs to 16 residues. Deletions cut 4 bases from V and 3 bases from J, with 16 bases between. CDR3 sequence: CASSYGPGVYGNTIYF. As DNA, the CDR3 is TGTGCCAGCAGTTACGGCCCCGGCGTCTATGGAAACACCATATATTTT.

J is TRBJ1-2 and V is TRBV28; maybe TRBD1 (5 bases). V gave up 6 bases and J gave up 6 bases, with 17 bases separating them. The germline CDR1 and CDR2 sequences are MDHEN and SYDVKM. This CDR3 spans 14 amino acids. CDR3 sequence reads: CASSSGQGSHGYTF. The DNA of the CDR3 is TGTGCCAGCAGCTCTGGCCAGGGTAGCCATGGCTACACCTTC.

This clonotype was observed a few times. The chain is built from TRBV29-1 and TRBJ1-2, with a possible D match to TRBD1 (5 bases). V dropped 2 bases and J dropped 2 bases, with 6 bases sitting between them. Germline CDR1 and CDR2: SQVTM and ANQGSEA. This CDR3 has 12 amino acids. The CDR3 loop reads CSVEPGNYGYTF. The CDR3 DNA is TGCAGCGTTGAACCAGGGAACTATGGCTACACCTTC. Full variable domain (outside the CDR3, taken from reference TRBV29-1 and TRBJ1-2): SAVISQKPSRDICQRGTSLTIQCQVDSQVTMMFWYRQQPGQSLTLIATANQGSEATYESGFVIDKFPISRPNLTFSTLTVSNMSPEDSSIYLCSVEPGNYGYTFGSGTRLTVV.

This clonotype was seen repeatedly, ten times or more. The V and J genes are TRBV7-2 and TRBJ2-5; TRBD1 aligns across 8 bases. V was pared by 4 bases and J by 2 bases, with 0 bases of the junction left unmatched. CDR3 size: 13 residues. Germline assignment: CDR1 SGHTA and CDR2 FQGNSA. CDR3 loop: CASSWDRQETQYF. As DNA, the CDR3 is TGTGCCAGCAGCTGGGACAGGCAAGAGACCCAGTACTTC. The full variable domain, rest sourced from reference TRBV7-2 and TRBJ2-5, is GAGVSQSPSNKVTEKGKDVELRCDPISGHTALYWYRQSLGQGLEFLIYFQGNSAPDKSGLPSDRFSAERTGGSVSTLTIQRTQQEDSAVYLCASSWDRQETQYFGPGTRLLVL.

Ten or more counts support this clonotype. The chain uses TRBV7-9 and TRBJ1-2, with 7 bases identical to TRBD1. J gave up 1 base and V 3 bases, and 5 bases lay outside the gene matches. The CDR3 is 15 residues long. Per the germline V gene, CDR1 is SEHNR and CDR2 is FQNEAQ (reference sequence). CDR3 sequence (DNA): TGTGCCAGCAGCTTGGGGGACAGAATTAACTATGGCTACACCTTC. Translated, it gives CASSLGDRINYGYTF.

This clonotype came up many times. CDR3 residues: CASSTGHSNQPQHF. CDR3 coding DNA: TGTGCCAGTAGTACCGGGCATAGCAATCAGCCCCAGCATTTT. The V gene is TRBV19, the J gene TRBJ1-5, with no clear D. Deletions cut 4 bases from V and 0 bases from J, with 7 bases between. The CDR3 consists of 14 residues. The germline V gene encodes CDR1 LNHDA and CDR2 SQIVND (reference sequence).

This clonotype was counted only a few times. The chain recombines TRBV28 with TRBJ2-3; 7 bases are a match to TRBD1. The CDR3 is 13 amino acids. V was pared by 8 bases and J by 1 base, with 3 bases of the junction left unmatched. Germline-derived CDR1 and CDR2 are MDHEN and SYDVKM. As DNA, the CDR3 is TGTGCCAGCGTAACAGGGGGCACAGATACGCAGTATTTT. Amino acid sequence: CASVTGGTDTQYF.

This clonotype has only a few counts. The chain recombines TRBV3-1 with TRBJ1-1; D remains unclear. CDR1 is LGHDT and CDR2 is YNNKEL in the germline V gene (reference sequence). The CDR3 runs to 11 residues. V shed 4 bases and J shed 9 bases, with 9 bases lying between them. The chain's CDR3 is CASSLGIQAFF. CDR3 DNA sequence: TGTGCCAGCAGCCTTGGGATTCAAGCTTTCTTT.

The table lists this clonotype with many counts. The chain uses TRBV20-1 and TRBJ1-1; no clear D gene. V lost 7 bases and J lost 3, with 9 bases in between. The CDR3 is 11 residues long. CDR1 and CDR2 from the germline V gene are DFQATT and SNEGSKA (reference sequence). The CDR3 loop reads CSEGSYTEAFF. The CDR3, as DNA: TGCAGTGAGGGCTCATACACTGAAGCTTTCTTT.

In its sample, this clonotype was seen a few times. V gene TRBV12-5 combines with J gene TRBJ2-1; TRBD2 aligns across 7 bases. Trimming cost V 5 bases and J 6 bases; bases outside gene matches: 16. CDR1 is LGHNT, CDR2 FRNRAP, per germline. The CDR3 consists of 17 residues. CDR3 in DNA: TGTGCTAGTGGTCAATCCCAAAGGACTAGTTGGTCCAATGAGCAGTTCTTC. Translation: CASGQSQRTSWSNEQFF. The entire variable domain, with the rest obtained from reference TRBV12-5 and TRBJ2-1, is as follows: DARVTQTPRHKVTEMGQEVTMRCQPILGHNTVFWYRQTMMQGLELLAYFRNRAPLDDSGMPKDRFSAEMPDATLATLKIQPSEPRDSAVYFCASGQSQRTSWSNEQFFGPGTRLTVL.

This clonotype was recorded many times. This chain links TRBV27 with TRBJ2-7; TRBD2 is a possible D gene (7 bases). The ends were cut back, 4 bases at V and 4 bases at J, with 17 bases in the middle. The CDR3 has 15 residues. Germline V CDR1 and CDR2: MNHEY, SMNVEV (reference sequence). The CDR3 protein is CASSWGGGSSYEQYF. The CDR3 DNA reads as TGTGCCAGCAGTTGGGGGGGCGGGAGCAGTTACGAGCAGTACTTC.

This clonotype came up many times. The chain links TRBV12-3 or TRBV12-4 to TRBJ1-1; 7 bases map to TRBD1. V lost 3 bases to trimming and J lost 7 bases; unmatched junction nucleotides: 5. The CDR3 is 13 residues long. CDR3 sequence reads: CASSFAQGGEAFF. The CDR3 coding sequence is TGTGCCAGCAGTTTCGCTCAGGGGGGTGAAGCTTTCTTT.

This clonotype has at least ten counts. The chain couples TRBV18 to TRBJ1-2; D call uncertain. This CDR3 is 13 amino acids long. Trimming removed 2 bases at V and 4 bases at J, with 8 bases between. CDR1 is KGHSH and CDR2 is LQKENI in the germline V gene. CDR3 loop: CASSPEPSYGYTF. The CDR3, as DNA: TGTGCCAGCTCACCAGAGCCCAGCTATGGCTACACCTTC.

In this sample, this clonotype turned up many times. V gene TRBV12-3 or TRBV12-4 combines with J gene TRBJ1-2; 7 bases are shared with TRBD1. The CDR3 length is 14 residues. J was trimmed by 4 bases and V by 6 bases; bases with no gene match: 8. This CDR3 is CASRRGQVTYGYTF. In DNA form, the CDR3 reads TGTGCCAGCAGGAGAGGACAGGTTACCTATGGCTACACCTTC.

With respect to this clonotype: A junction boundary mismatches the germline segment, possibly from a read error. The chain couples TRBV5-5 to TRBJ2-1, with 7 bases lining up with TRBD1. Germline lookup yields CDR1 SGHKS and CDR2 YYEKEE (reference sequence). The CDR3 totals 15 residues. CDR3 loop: CASSSQTGTYNVQFF. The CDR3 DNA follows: TGTGCCAGCAGTTCCCAGACAGGGACCTACAATGTGCAGTTCTTC.

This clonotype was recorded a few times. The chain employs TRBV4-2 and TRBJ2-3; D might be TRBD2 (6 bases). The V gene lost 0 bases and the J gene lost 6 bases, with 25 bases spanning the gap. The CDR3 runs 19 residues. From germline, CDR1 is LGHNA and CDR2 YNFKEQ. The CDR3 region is CASSQDLRFGGTSRDTQYF. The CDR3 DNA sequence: TGTGCCAGCAGCCAAGATCTGAGGTTTGGCGGGACCTCGAGGGATACGCAGTATTTT.

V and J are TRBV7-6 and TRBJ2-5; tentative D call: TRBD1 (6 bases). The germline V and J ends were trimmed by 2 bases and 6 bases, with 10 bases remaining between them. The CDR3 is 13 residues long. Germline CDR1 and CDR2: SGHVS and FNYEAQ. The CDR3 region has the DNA TGTGCCAGCAGCTTAAGTGGGGGCAAGACCCAGTACTTC. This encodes CASSLSGGKTQYF. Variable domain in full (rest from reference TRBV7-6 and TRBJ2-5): GAGVSQSPRYKVTKRGQDVALRCDPISGHVSLYWYRQALGQGPEFLTYFNYEAQQDKSGLPNDRFSAERPEGSISTLTIQRTEQRDSAMYRCASSLSGGKTQYFGPGTRLLVL.

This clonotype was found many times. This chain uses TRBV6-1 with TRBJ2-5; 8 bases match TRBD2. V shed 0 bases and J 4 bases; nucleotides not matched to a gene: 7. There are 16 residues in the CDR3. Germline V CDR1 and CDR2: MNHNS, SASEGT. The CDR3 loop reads CASSEAGLAYRETQYF. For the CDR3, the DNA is TGTGCCAGCAGTGAAGCTGGACTAGCTTATCGAGAGACCCAGTACTTC.

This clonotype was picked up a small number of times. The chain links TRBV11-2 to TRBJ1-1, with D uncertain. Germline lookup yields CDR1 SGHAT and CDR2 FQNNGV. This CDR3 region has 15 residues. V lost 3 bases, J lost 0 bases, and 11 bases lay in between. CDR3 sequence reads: CASSFEGTLNTEAFF. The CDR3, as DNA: TGTGCCAGCAGCTTTGAAGGAACCTTGAACACTGAAGCTTTCTTT.

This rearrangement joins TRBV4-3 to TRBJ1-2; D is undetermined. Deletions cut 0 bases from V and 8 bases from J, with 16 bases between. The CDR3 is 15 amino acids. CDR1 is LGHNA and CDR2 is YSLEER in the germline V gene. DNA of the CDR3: TGCGCCAGCAGCCAAGACGGACTACTCATCCAGGGCTACACCTTC. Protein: CASSQDGLLIQGYTF.